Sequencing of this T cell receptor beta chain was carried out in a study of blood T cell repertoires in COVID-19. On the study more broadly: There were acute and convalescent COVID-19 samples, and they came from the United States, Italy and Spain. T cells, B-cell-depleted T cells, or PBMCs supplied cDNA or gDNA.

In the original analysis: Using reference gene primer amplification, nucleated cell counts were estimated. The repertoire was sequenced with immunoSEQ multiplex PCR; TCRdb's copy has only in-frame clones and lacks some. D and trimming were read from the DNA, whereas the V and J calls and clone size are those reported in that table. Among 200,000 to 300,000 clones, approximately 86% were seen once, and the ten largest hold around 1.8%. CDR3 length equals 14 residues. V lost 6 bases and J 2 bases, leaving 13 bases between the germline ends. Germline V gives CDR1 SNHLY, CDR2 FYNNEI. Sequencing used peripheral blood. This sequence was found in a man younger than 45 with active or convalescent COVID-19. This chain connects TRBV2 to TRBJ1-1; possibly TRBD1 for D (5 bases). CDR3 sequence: CASRPPDSNTEAFF. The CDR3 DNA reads TGTGCCAGCAGACCCCCAGACAGTAACACTGAAGCTTTCTTT.